The text below deals with one T cell receptor beta chain. The specificity of this receptor is unknown. Qualities for individual bases were not recorded, and no much larger clone is one base off. The Quick-DNA Microprep Kit was used to extract genomic DNA from the sorted cells. Amplification of TCRbeta DNA was done with the immunoSEQ hsTCRbeta kit, following the protocol from the manufacturer. TCRbeta libraries were sequenced on an Illumina MiSeq instrument. Turning to the authors' computational methods: Removing out-of-frame sequences left fewer than 2.5 million distinct TCRbeta sequences, an average of roughly 68,000 per individual. Two values were used to score each individual: the count of some 150 previously reported CMV-associated TCRbeta sequences and the total count of productive distinct TCRbeta sequences. A beta-binomial model was reimplemented in Python, and scikit-learn random forests with default parameters were trained on US cohort data. Classifier performance on the Belgian cohort was reported as the median AUC with percentile confidence intervals calculated over 10,000 bootstrap iterations. TCRdb provides this immuneACCESS table in a form limited to in-frame rearrangements. Some clones are lacking; in checked studies, under half of them reflect an unresolved V gene, and why the rest are absent is not known. The V and J calls and clone size come from that table; D and trimming were worked out from the DNA. The sample table shows some 44,000 clones, and 65% to 80% are seen once. The leading ten clones occupy under 0.7% of the sample.

The CDR3 covers 16 residues, taking in both the cysteine and the phenylalanine. The CDR3 DNA has 48 bases and is translated from base 1. V gives up 1 base and J gives up 3 bases, and the segment between their germline ends measures 10 bases. CDR1 and CDR2 (LGHNA, YNFKEQ) derive from the germline V gene. The data stem from a study of memory CD4+ T cells and cytomegalovirus serostatus (dated by TCRdb to the late 2010s). About the full investigation: The roughly 33 healthy Belgian adults in the cohort included 9 who were CMV seropositive and approximately 25 who were CMV seronegative. The study sequenced CD4+ memory TCRbeta repertoires of a Belgian cohort with known cytomegalovirus serostatus to replicate a published TCR-based CMV serostatus classifier.

Single viable CD3+CD4+CD8-CD45RO+ cells were sorted as memory CD4+ T cells on a FACSAria II. CMV serostatus was determined with a Roche Elecsys assay detecting serum IgG against CMV pp150, pp28, p38 and p52. Following thawing, total CD4+ T cells were enriched through positive selection using CD4 magnetic microbeads. Samples originated from another study that specifically interrogated the CD4+ T cell memory repertoire. Peripheral blood mononuclear cells were isolated and cryopreserved following standard operating procedures; serum was stored at -80 °C. The staining relied on CD3-PerCP (BW264/56), CD4-APC (RPA-T4), CD45RO-PE (UCHT1) and CD8-Pacific Orange (3B5) antibodies, and Sytox blue was used to exclude non-viable cells. What the study reported, not specific to this receptor: Among the 160 or so previously reported CMV-associated TCRbeta sequences, 67 showed up in the CD4+ memory repertoires, with each one found in between one and five individuals. CMV serostatus prediction reached a median bootstrapped AUC of about 0.94 with the original framework and about 0.93 with a US-trained random forest. Only CD4+CD45RO+ memory cells were sequenced, unlike the original study, which covered naive and memory CD4+ and CD8+ populations. The results were interpreted as suggesting that the CMV-associated TCR signature is mostly present in the CD4+ memory repertoire. On the Belgian cohort, the classifier based on the original framework reached a median bootstrapped AUC of roughly 0.96, with a 95% CI of 0.76-1.00.

The receptor was isolated from an adult in good health and CMV-seronegative. The sequence links TRBV4-2 to TRBJ2-6, with no reliable assignment of the D segment. The sample consisted of memory CD4+ T cells from blood. The CDR3 reads as follows: CASSQVEALGANVLTF. The sequenced DNA: TGTGCCAGCAGCCAAGTTGAGGCGCTTGGGGCCAACGTCCTGACTTTC.